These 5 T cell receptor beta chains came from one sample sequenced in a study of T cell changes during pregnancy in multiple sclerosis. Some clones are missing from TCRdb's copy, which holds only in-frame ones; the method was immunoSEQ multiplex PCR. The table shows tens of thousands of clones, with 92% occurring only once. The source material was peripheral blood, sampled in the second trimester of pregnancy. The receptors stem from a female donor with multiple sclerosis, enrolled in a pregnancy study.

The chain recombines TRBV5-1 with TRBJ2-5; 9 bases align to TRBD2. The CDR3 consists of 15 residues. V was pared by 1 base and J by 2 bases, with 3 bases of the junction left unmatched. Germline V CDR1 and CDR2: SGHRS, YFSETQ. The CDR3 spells CASSLWSGGQETQYF. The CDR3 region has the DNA TGCGCCAGCAGCTTGTGGAGCGGGGGGCAAGAGACCCAGTACTTC.

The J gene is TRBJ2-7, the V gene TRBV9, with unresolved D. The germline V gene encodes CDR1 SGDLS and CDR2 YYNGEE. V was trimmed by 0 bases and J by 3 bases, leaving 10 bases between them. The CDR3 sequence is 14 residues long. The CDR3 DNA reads TGTGCCAGCAGCGTAGGAGCATCAGGCTACGAGCAGTACTTC. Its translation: CASSVGASGYEQYF.

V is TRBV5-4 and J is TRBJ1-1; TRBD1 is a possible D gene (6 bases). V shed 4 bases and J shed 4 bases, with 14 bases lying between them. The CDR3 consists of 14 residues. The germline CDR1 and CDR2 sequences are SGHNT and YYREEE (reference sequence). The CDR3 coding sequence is TGTGCCAGCAGCCCCCGGGGAGGGGGCACTGAAGCTTTCTTT. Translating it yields CASSPRGGGTEAFF.

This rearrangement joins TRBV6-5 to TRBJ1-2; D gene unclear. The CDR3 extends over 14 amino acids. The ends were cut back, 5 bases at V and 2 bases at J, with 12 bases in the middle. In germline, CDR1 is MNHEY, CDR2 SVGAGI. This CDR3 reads CASSPRRSNYGYTF. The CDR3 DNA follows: TGTGCCAGCAGTCCACGGAGGAGCAACTATGGCTACACCTTC.

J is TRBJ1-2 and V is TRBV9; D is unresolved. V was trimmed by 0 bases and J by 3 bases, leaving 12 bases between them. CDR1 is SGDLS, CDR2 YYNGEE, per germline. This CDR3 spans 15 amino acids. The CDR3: CASSVEEGQDYGYTF. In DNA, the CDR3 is TGTGCCAGCAGCGTAGAGGAGGGCCAGGACTATGGCTACACCTTC.